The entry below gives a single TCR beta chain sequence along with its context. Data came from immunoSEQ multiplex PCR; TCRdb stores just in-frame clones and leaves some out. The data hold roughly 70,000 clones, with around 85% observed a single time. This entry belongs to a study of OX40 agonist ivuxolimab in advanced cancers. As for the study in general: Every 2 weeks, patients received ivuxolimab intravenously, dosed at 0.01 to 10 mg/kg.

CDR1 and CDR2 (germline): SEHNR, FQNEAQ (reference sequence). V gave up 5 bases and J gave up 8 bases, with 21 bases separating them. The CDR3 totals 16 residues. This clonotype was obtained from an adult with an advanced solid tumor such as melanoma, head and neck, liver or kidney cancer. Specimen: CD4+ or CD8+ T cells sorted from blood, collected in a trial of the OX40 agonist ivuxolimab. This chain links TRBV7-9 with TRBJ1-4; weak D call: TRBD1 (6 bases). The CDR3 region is CASSLRLGQVREKLFF. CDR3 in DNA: TGTGCCAGCAGCCTCAGGCTGGGACAAGTACGGGAAAAACTGTTTTTT.